Below are 28 T cell receptor beta chains sequenced from a single sample in a study of shared clonotypes between healthy human individuals. Sequencing used immunoSEQ multiplex PCR; TCRdb keeps in-frame clones, though not all of them. The table includes around 1.5 million clones, 95% to 99% detected once. Sequenced: naive CD4+ T cells sorted from blood. Subset described: CD45RA+ positively selected. The source of these receptors is a man aged 30 to 39 in good health.

V is TRBV11-3 and J is TRBJ2-7; 7 bases are a match to TRBD1. The germline V gene encodes CDR1 SGHNT and CDR2 YENEEA. The V segment lost 5 bases and the J segment 7 bases; nucleotides outside the gene matches: 8. The CDR3 is 13 residues long. The CDR3 DNA is TGTGCCAGCAGCGGATCAGGGGGAAGAGAGCAGTACTTC. Translation gives CASSGSGGREQYF.

V is TRBV10-3 and J is TRBJ2-3; 7 bases fit TRBD2. Germline CDR1 reads ENHRY; CDR2 reads SYGVKD. The CDR3 sequence is 16 residues long. After removal of 4 bases from V and 1 base from J, the junction contained 8 bases not matched to a gene. DNA for the CDR3: TGTGCCATCAGTGTCGTCGGTACTAGCGGCACAGATACGCAGTATTTT. Its protein product is CAISVVGTSGTDTQYF.

This chain links TRBV10-3 with TRBJ1-5, with D tentatively TRBD1 (6 bases). Germline V CDR1 and CDR2: ENHRY, SYGVKD. The CDR3 length is 15 residues. V lost 6 bases, J lost 1 base, and 13 bases lay in between. CDR3 amino acids: CAISTGTSSNQPQHF. The CDR3 DNA reads as TGTGCCATCAGCACCGGGACATCCAGCAATCAGCCCCAGCATTTT.

The rearrangement links TRBV5-1 to TRBJ2-5; 10 positions match TRBD1. The V gene end was trimmed by 4 bases and the J gene end by 5 bases; junction bases not matched to a gene: 8. The CDR3 has 15 amino acids. Germline V lookup: CDR1 SGHRS, CDR2 YFSETQ. This CDR3 reads CASSTFGTGEETQYF. For the CDR3, the DNA is TGCGCCAGCAGCACCTTCGGGACAGGGGAGGAGACCCAGTACTTC.

The chain has TRBV5-1 and TRBJ2-2; TRBD1 aligns across 7 bases. Trimming at V came to 4 bases and at J to 6 bases, leaving 9 bases not matched to a gene. The CDR3 has 15 amino acids. Germline assignment: CDR1 SGHRS and CDR2 YFSETQ. The CDR3 DNA reads TGCGCCAGCAGCGTTGACAGGGCTGGCGCCGGGGAGCTGTTTTTT. Encoded protein: CASSVDRAGAGELFF.

The rearrangement joins TRBV29-1 to TRBJ1-4, with a weak D call TRBD1 (5 bases). There are 13 residues in the CDR3. Germline CDR1 reads SQVTM; CDR2 reads ANQGSEA. The V gene lost 4 bases and the J gene lost 7 bases, with 13 bases spanning the gap. The CDR3 bases are TGCAGCGTTGGGACCGGGACGACTGAAAAACTGTTTTTT. It codes for CSVGTGTTEKLFF.

The chain joins TRBV5-4 to TRBJ2-2, with D perhaps TRBD2 (6 bases). The CDR3 runs 15 residues. V was clipped by 4 bases and J by 3 bases, with 13 bases between them. Germline V gene data show CDR1 as SGHNT and CDR2 as YYREEE (reference sequence). This CDR3 is CASSLKTGDTGELFF. The CDR3 nucleotides read TGTGCCAGCAGCCTAAAAACGGGAGACACCGGGGAGCTGTTTTTT.

The CDR3 coding sequence is TGTGCCAGCAGCTACAGTACGTCGGCGGGAGGAGAGACCCAGTACTTC. This codes for CASSYSTSAGGETQYF. The chain employs TRBV5-4 and TRBJ2-5, with 8 bases fitting TRBD2. J was trimmed by 4 bases and V by 3 bases; bases with no gene match: 11. Germline-derived CDR1 and CDR2 are SGHNT and YYREEE (reference sequence). The CDR3 length is 16 residues.

The chain links TRBV19 to TRBJ1-5; D ambiguous. V lost 7 bases, J lost 3 bases, and 19 bases lay in between. Germline V lookup: CDR1 LNHDA, CDR2 SQIVND (reference sequence). The CDR3 contains 16 residues. Here the CDR3 reads CASTAKLGWVNQPQHF. The CDR3 coding sequence is TGTGCCAGTACCGCAAAACTTGGTTGGGTCAATCAGCCCCAGCATTTT. The entire variable domain, with the rest obtained from reference TRBV19 and TRBJ1-5, is as follows: DGGITQSPKYLFRKEGQNVTLSCEQNLNHDAMYWYRQDPGQGLRLIYYSQIVNDFQKGDIAEGYSVSREKKESFPLTVTSAQKNPTAFYLCASTAKLGWVNQPQHFGDGTRLSIL.

The count of this clone is one. The chain recombines TRBV11-2 with TRBJ2-7, with no clear D. CDR1 and CDR2 from the germline V gene are SGHAT and FQNNGV. V was pared by 0 bases and J by 7 bases, with 13 bases between. The CDR3 sequence is 14 residues long. The CDR3 here is CASSLDFRSSEQYF. The CDR3 nucleotides are TGTGCCAGCAGCTTAGATTTTCGATCCTCAGAGCAGTACTTC.

The chain employs TRBV28 and TRBJ2-3; D is tentatively TRBD1 or TRBD2 (5 bases each). The V gene lost 10 bases and the J gene lost 2 bases, with 16 bases spanning the gap. Germline CDR1 and CDR2: MDHEN and SYDVKM. This CDR3 has 14 amino acids. For the CDR3, the DNA is TGTGCCACCTGCCCCGAGGGGTTCACAGATACGCAGTATTTT. It yields the protein CATCPEGFTDTQYF.

With regard to this clone: Within the sample, other DNA sequences also encode this same CDR3. This chain connects TRBV28 to TRBJ1-2; D is unclear. V shed 5 bases and J shed 1 base, with 5 bases lying between them. The CDR3 totals 12 residues. The germline V gene has CDR1 MDHEN and CDR2 SYDVKM. CDR3 bases: TGTGCCAGCAGTCCTGTTAACTATGGCTACACCTTC. As protein: CASSPVNYGYTF.

The rearrangement joins TRBV7-2 to TRBJ1-2; 7 nucleotides match TRBD1. The CDR3 runs to 14 residues. Germline V gives CDR1 SGHTA, CDR2 FQGNSA. With V trimmed by 5 bases and J by 6 bases, 9 bases remained unmatched. In DNA form, the CDR3 reads TGTGCCAGCAGCGCACAGGGACAGCCGCATGGCTACACCTTC. Its protein product is CASSAQGQPHGYTF.

Regarding this clone: Since a much larger clone is just one base distant, this may be a read error. The same CDR3 also results from other DNA sequences found in this sample. The chain couples TRBV11-2 to TRBJ2-5; D remains ambiguous. V gave up 3 bases and J gave up 1 base, with 0 bases separating them. This CDR3 is built from 11 residues. Germline V lookup: CDR1 SGHAT, CDR2 FQNNGV. CDR3 DNA: TGTGCCAGCAGCTTCCAAGAGACCCAGTACTTC. It yields the protein CASSFQETQYF.

The V call is TRBV2, the J call TRBJ2-1, with 8 bases identical to TRBD2. V shed 2 bases and J 4 bases; nucleotides not matched to a gene: 13. The germline CDR1 and CDR2 sequences are SNHLY and FYNNEI. The CDR3 totals 18 residues. CDR3: CASSEPRGDSGKYNEQFF. In nucleotides, the CDR3 is TGTGCCAGCAGTGAACCCCGAGGGGATAGCGGGAAATACAATGAGCAGTTCTTC.

The V gene is TRBV5-4, the J gene TRBJ1-3; D is uncertain. Deletions cut 3 bases from V and 0 bases from J, with 10 bases between. This CDR3 contains 15 residues. Germline CDR1 SGHNT, CDR2 YYREEE (reference sequence). CDR3 sequence reads: CASSSPEASGNTIYF. The CDR3 DNA reads as TGTGCCAGCAGCTCGCCGGAGGCCTCTGGAAACACCATATATTTT.

The chain links TRBV5-6 to TRBJ2-7, with TRBD1 identical over 7 bases. The CDR3 has 16 amino acids. Germline V gives CDR1 SGHDT, CDR2 YYEEEE. With V trimmed by 3 bases and J by 2 bases, 11 bases remained unmatched. Here the CDR3 reads CASSSLPGQTPYEQYF. DNA of the CDR3: TGTGCCAGCAGCTCGTTACCGGGACAGACACCCTACGAGCAGTACTTC.

The chain couples TRBV27 to TRBJ2-7; 12 bases align to TRBD2. The CDR3 sequence is 15 residues long. Germline V lookup: CDR1 MNHEY, CDR2 SMNVEV (reference sequence). V lost 8 bases to trimming and J lost 3 bases; unmatched junction nucleotides: 8. This CDR3 reads CASSTRLAGDYEQYF. The CDR3 coding sequence is TGTGCCAGCTCTACCCGACTAGCGGGAGACTACGAGCAGTACTTC.

The gene calls are TRBV4-2 and TRBJ1-3; no clear D. The CDR3 runs to 17 residues. CDR1 LGHNA and CDR2 YNFKEQ come from the germline V gene. Trimming took 2 bases from V and 0 from J, leaving 14 bases between them. CDR3 DNA sequence: TGTGCCAGCAGCCAATCCTTCGAGGGATACTCTGGAAACACCATATATTTT. Translating it yields CASSQSFEGYSGNTIYF.

V gene TRBV18 combines with J gene TRBJ2-5; D is perhaps TRBD1 or TRBD2 (5 bases each). With 4 bases removed from V and 3 bases from J, the gap between germline ends came to 12 bases. The CDR3 loop spans 14 amino acids. Germline V CDR1 and CDR2: KGHSH, LQKENI. The CDR3 DNA is TGTGCCAGCTCACGTCCCGGGACCAAAGAGACCCAGTACTTC. This translates into CASSRPGTKETQYF.

The V call is TRBV7-9, the J call TRBJ2-3, with a weak D call TRBD2 (6 bases). V lost 5 bases and J lost 1, with 16 bases in between. CDR1 is SEHNR and CDR2 is FQNEAQ in the germline V gene (reference sequence). CDR3 length: 16 residues. Written as DNA, the CDR3 is TGTGCCAGCAGCCGTCCTGGCGGGAAGGGCACAGATACGCAGTATTTT. Translation gives CASSRPGGKGTDTQYF. Looking up the rest from reference TRBV7-9 and TRBJ2-3 gives the full variable domain: DTGVSQNPRHKITKRGQNVTFRCDPISEHNRLYWYRQTLGQGPEFLTYFQNEAQLEKSRLLSDRFSAERPKGSFSTLEIQRTEQGDSAMYLCASSRPGGKGTDTQYFGPGTRLTVL.

This chain joins TRBV10-1 and TRBJ1-2; D is undetermined. The V end lost 0 bases, the J end lost 2 bases, and 13 bases lay between the germline ends. The CDR3 runs 16 residues. Germline lookup yields CDR1 WNHNN and CDR2 SYGVQD (reference sequence). CDR3 region: CASSESVGAGNYGYTF. The CDR3 DNA is TGCGCCAGCAGTGAGTCGGTTGGCGCCGGAAACTATGGCTACACCTTC.

The chain is built from TRBV10-1 and TRBJ1-1; D is unresolved. The CDR3 spans 12 residues. Germline lookup yields CDR1 WNHNN and CDR2 SYGVQD (reference sequence). Trimming stripped 7 bases from V and 1 base from J, with 7 bases between. The CDR3 here is CASKRENTEAFF. The CDR3 region has the DNA TGCGCCAGCAAAAGAGAGAACACTGAAGCTTTCTTT.

The chain combines TRBV7-3 with TRBJ1-1, with TRBD1 matching over 7 bases. After removal of 5 bases from V and 3 bases from J, the junction contained 3 bases not matched to a gene. CDR3 size: 13 residues. Germline V gene lookup returns CDR1 SGHTA and CDR2 FQGTGA. CDR3 loop: CASSQGEYTEAFF. The CDR3 nucleotides are TGTGCCAGCAGCCAGGGGGAGTACACTGAAGCTTTCTTT.

The CDR3 DNA follows: TGTGCCAGCAGCGACCCTCGGCGACCCCAAGGCGAGCAGTACTTC. Its protein product is CASSDPRRPQGEQYF. The chain uses TRBV5-4 and TRBJ2-7; no clear D gene. V lost 4 bases and J 6 bases, leaving 20 bases between the germline ends. The CDR3 runs 15 residues. Germline V gene sequence: CDR1 SGHNT, CDR2 YYREEE (reference sequence).

This chain joins TRBV7-8 and TRBJ1-3; D is unclear. The V end lost 0 bases, the J end lost 2 bases, and 14 bases lay between the germline ends. CDR1 SGHVS and CDR2 FQNEAQ come from the germline V gene. The CDR3 runs to 17 residues. CDR3 nucleotides: TGTGCCAGCAGCTTAGCCCACTCCGGGGTAACTGGAAACACCATATATTTT. It codes for CASSLAHSGVTGNTIYF.

The chain recombines TRBV2 with TRBJ2-7, with D possibly matching TRBD1 (5 bases). The germline gives CDR1 SNHLY, CDR2 FYNNEI. This CDR3 spans 14 amino acids. V lost 7 bases and J 6 bases, leaving 19 bases between the germline ends. The CDR3 coding sequence is TGTGCCAGCAATCAGCAGGACACCATGGGCGAGCAGTACTTC. It specifies CASNQQDTMGEQYF.

This clone has only one observation. J is TRBJ2-7 and V is TRBV5-1; possible D gene TRBD1, 5 bases. V lost 0 bases and J 1 base, leaving 8 bases between the germline ends. This CDR3 spans 14 amino acids. CDR1 is SGHRS, CDR2 YFSETQ, per germline. The CDR3 loop reads CASSLAGFSYEQYF. CDR3 coding DNA: TGCGCCAGCAGCTTGGCAGGGTTTTCCTACGAGCAGTACTTC.